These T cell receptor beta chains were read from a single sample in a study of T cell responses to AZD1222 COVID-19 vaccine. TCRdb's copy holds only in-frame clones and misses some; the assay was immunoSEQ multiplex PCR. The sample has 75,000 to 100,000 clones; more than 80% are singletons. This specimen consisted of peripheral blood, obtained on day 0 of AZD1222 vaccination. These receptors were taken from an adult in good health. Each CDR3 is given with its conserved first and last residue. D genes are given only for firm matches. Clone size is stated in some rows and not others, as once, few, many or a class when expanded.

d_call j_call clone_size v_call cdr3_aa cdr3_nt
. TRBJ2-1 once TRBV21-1 CASTKGTSGSSNEQFF TGTGCCAGCACCAAAGGGACTAGCGGGAGTTCCAATGAGCAGTTCTTC
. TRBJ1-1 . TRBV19 CASSIVAGYTEAFF TGTGCCAGTAGTATAGTTGCGGGATACACTGAAGCTTTCTTT
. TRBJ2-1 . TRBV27 CASSLLRGENEQFF TGTGCCAGCAGTTTACTGAGGGGGGAGAATGAGCAGTTCTTC
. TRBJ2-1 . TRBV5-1 CASSLKAQGPYNEQFF TGCGCCAGCAGCTTGAAAGCTCAGGGGCCTTACAATGAGCAGTTCTTC
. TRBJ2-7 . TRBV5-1 CASSFRGSSYEQYF TGCGCCAGCAGCTTTAGGGGAAGCTCCTACGAGCAGTACTTC
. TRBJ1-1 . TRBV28 CASSLDRLLTEAFF TGTGCCAGCAGTTTAGACAGGCTCCTCACTGAAGCTTTCTTT
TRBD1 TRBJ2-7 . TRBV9 CASSVAPSGQGEDEQYF TGTGCCAGCAGCGTAGCCCCTTCGGGACAGGGGGAGGACGAGCAGTACTTC
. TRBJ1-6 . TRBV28 CASSRYRNIDSDSPLHF TGTGCCAGCAGTCGATACAGGAACATAGATTCGGATTCACCCCTCCACTTT
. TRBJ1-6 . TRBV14 CASSQDGTSSPLHF TGTGCCAGCAGCCAAGATGGGACGTCTTCACCCCTCCACTTT
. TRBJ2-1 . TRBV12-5 CASGLASDNEQFF TGTGCTAGTGGTTTGGCCTCAGACAATGAGCAGTTCTTC
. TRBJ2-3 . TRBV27 CASSPRTSTDTQYF TGTGCCAGCAGTCCCCGTACAAGCACAGATACGCAGTATTTT
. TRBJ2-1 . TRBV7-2 CASSLTGGANNEQFF TGTGCCAGCAGCTTAACAGGGGGGGCCAACAATGAGCAGTTCTTC
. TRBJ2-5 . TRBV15 CATSRGQPQETQYF TGTGCCACCAGCAGAGGACAGCCTCAAGAGACCCAGTACTTC
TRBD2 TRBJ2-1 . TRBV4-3 CASSQTRTSGSSYNEQFF TGCGCCAGCAGCCAGACCAGGACTAGCGGAAGCTCCTACAATGAGCAGTTCTTC
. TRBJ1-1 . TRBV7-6 CASSLVTNAEAFF TGTGCCAGCAGCTTAGTGACAAACGCTGAAGCTTTCTTT
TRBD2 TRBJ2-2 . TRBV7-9 CASRGGTSGGANTGELFF TGTGCCAGCAGGGGCGGGACTAGCGGGGGAGCGAACACCGGGGAGCTGTTTTTT
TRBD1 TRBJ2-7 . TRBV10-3 CAISGDRESYEQYF TGTGCCATCAGTGGGGACAGGGAGTCCTACGAGCAGTACTTC
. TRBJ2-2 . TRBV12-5 CASGPQGGIGGTGELFF TGTGCTAGTGGCCCCCAGGGAGGGATAGGGGGCACCGGGGAGCTGTTTTTT
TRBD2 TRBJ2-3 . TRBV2 CASKGLAETDTQYF TGTGCCAGCAAGGGACTAGCGGAAACAGATACGCAGTATTTT
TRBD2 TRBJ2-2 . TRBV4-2 CASSQGVRGDTGELFF TGTGCCAGCAGCCAAGGAGTTCGGGGGGACACCGGGGAGCTGTTTTTT
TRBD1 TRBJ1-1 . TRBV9 CASSVGQGEAFF TGTGCCAGCAGCGTGGGACAGGGTGAAGCTTTCTTT
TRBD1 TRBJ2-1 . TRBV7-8 CASSLEGTGYNEQFF TGTGCCAGCAGCTTAGAGGGGACAGGATACAATGAGCAGTTCTTC
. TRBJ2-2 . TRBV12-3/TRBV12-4 CASSSDTGELFF TGTGCCAGCAGTTCCGATACCGGGGAGCTGTTTTTT
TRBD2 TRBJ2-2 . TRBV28 CASTPSGLAGTGELFF TGTGCCAGCACCCCCTCAGGACTAGCGGGCACCGGGGAGCTGTTTTTT
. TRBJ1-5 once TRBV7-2 CASSNMGGQPQHF TGTGCCAGCAGCAATATGGGGGGTCAGCCCCAGCATTTT
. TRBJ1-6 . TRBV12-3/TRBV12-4 CASSSDILSPLHF TGTGCCAGCAGTTCGGACATTCTCTCACCCCTCCACTTT
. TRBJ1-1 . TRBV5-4 CASIQGPQDTEAFF TGTGCCAGTATTCAGGGACCCCAGGACACTGAAGCTTTCTTT
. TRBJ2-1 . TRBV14 CASSQDSAGLGNEQFF TGTGCCAGCAGCCAAGATTCTGCAGGGTTAGGCAATGAGCAGTTCTTC
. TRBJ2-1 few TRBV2 CASSGDPVYNEQFF TGTGCCAGCAGCGGGGACCCGGTCTACAATGAGCAGTTCTTC
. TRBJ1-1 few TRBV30 CAWGRGDGTEAFF TGTGCCTGGGGCCGTGGGGATGGCACTGAAGCTTTCTTT
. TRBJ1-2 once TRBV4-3 CASSRNGVDGDYGYTF TGCGCCAGCAGCCGGAATGGGGTCGACGGGGACTATGGCTACACCTTC
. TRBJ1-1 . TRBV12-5 CASGLGQANTEAFF TGTGCTAGTGGTTTGGGACAGGCAAACACTGAAGCTTTCTTT
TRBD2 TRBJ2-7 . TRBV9 CASSVGPASGSREQYF TGTGCCAGCAGCGTAGGTCCGGCTAGCGGGAGTCGCGAGCAGTACTTC
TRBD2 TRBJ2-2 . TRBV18 CASSTRTSGIPNTGELFF TGTGCCAGCTCAACCCGGACTAGCGGGATCCCTAACACCGGGGAGCTGTTTTTT
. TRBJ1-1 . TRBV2 CASKKRSNTEAFF TGTGCCAGCAAGAAAAGATCGAACACTGAAGCTTTCTTT
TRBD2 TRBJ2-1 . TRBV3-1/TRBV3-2 CASSQTGGPYNEQFF TGTGCCAGCAGCCAAACGGGAGGGCCATACAATGAGCAGTTCTTC
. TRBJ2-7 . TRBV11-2 CASSLGDRASYEQYF TGTGCCAGCAGCTTAGGAGACAGAGCTTCCTACGAGCAGTACTTC
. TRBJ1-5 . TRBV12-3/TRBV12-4 CASRIGGNQPQHF TGTGCCAGCAGGATAGGGGGTAATCAGCCCCAGCATTTT
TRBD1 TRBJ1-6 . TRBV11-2 CASRARGRSLHF TGTGCCAGCAGAGCTAGGGGGCGATCCCTCCACTTT
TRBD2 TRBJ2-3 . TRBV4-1 CASSRTVGGGDTQYF TGCGCCAGCAGCCGAACTGTGGGGGGGGGAGATACGCAGTATTTT
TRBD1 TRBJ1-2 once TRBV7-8 CASSGSRGQFYGYTF TGTGCCAGCAGCGGTAGCAGGGGGCAATTCTATGGCTACACCTTC
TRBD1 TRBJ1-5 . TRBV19 CASREQGLGNQPQHF TGTGCCAGTAGGGAACAGGGGCTAGGCAATCAGCCCCAGCATTTT
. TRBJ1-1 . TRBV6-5 CATETDRNLNTEAFF TGTGCCACCGAGACCGACAGGAACTTAAACACTGAAGCTTTCTTT
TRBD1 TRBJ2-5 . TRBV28 CASSRTTGGAETQYF TGTGCCAGCAGTAGAACTACAGGGGGCGCGGAGACCCAGTACTTC
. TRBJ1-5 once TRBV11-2 CASSPAGWDSNQPQHF TGTGCCAGCAGCCCAGCGGGGTGGGATAGTAATCAGCCCCAGCATTTT
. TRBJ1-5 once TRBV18 CASSQSYSNQPQHF TGTGCCAGCTCTCAGAGCTATAGCAATCAGCCCCAGCATTTT
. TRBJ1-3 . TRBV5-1 CASRETASGNTIYF TGCGCCAGCAGAGAAACGGCGTCTGGAAACACCATATATTTT
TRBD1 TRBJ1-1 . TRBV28 CASSPLTGGSTEAFF TGTGCCAGCAGTCCACTAACAGGGGGTAGCACTGAAGCTTTCTTT
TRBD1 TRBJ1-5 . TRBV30 CAWSPGDRSNQPQHF TGTGCCTGGAGCCCGGGGGACAGGAGCAATCAGCCCCAGCATTTT
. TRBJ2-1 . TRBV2 CASSESRAVSYNEQFF TGTGCCAGCAGTGAATCCCGAGCGGTTTCCTACAATGAGCAGTTCTTC
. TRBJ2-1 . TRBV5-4 CASSLGSKGLRGEQFF TGTGCCAGCAGCTTAGGATCTAAGGGGCTTCGTGGTGAGCAGTTCTTC
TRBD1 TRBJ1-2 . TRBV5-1 CASSLASGQGGFGYTF TGCGCCAGCAGCTTGGCCTCGGGACAGGGGGGTTTTGGCTACACCTTC
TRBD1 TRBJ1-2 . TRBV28 CASSPSHGRGWDGYTF TGTGCCAGCAGTCCGTCACATGGCAGGGGGTGGGATGGCTACACCTTC
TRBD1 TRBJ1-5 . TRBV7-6 CASSFGTGFGQPQHF TGTGCCAGCAGCTTCGGGACAGGGTTTGGTCAGCCCCAGCATTTT